The rows below give T cell receptor beta chains drawn from one sample of a study of blood T cell repertoires in COVID-19. Only in-frame clones appear in the TCRdb table, and some are missing; sequencing was by immunoSEQ multiplex PCR. The sample contains about 98,000 clones, about 80% of which appear only once. Sample: peripheral blood. These receptors came from a man aged 70-80 years with acute or convalescent COVID-19. The CDR3 runs from the conserved cysteine through the conserved F or W. The order of the fields is J gene, D gene, clone size, V gene, CDR3 protein, CDR3 DNA. The D gene is left open where the match is weak. Not every row has a clone size; where given, it reads once, few, many or a size class.

J gene: TRBJ1-2
D gene: .
clone size: .
V gene: TRBV19
CDR3 protein: CASSPGGRSGYTF
CDR3 DNA: TGTGCCAGTAGTCCCGGGGGTCGGTCTGGCTACACCTTC

J gene: TRBJ1-2
D gene: TRBD1
clone size: once
V gene: TRBV7-6
CDR3 protein: CASSLAPQGGGYTF
CDR3 DNA: TGTGCCAGCAGCTTAGCTCCCCAGGGGGGCGGCTACACCTTC

J gene: TRBJ1-4
D gene: TRBD1
clone size: .
V gene: TRBV28
CDR3 protein: CASSSAGTGRGKLFF
CDR3 DNA: TGTGCCAGCAGTTCAGCCGGGACAGGGCGCGGAAAACTGTTTTTT

J gene: TRBJ2-7
D gene: .
clone size: .
V gene: TRBV28
CDR3 protein: CASSSLQGWTYEQYF
CDR3 DNA: TGTGCCAGCAGCTCCCTACAGGGATGGACCTACGAGCAGTACTTC

J gene: TRBJ2-1
D gene: TRBD2
clone size: .
V gene: TRBV7-8
CDR3 protein: CASGGLAPNEQFF
CDR3 DNA: TGTGCCAGCGGAGGACTAGCGCCCAATGAGCAGTTCTTC

J gene: TRBJ1-2
D gene: .
clone size: .
V gene: TRBV5-4
CDR3 protein: CASSLVEVNYGYTF
CDR3 DNA: TGTGCCAGCAGCTTGGTTGAGGTAAACTATGGCTACACCTTC

J gene: TRBJ2-3
D gene: TRBD1
clone size: .
V gene: TRBV28
CDR3 protein: CASSFPYRGGTDTQYF
CDR3 DNA: TGTGCCAGCAGTTTTCCTTACAGGGGCGGTACAGATACGCAGTATTTT

J gene: TRBJ2-3
D gene: .
clone size: .
V gene: TRBV29-1
CDR3 protein: CSVETRMQYF
CDR3 DNA: TGCAGCGTTGAAACTAGAATGCAGTATTTT

J gene: TRBJ2-7
D gene: TRBD1
clone size: few
V gene: TRBV11-3
CDR3 protein: CASSFDRDYEQYF
CDR3 DNA: TGTGCCAGCAGCTTCGACAGGGACTACGAGCAGTACTTC

J gene: TRBJ2-1
D gene: .
clone size: .
V gene: TRBV19
CDR3 protein: CASSIGLLPHNEQFF
CDR3 DNA: TGTGCCAGTAGTATCGGTCTTCTCCCTCACAATGAGCAGTTCTTC

J gene: TRBJ2-1
D gene: TRBD2
clone size: few
V gene: TRBV4-1
CDR3 protein: CASSQDSGRTFTYNEQFF
CDR3 DNA: TGCGCCAGCAGCCAAGATAGCGGGCGGACGTTCACCTACAATGAGCAGTTCTTC

J gene: TRBJ1-5
D gene: TRBD1
clone size: .
V gene: TRBV6-6
CDR3 protein: CASSPGTGGHENQPQHF
CDR3 DNA: TGTGCCAGCAGTCCGGGGACAGGGGGCCATGAGAATCAGCCCCAGCATTTT

J gene: TRBJ1-1
D gene: .
clone size: .
V gene: TRBV5-4
CDR3 protein: CASSFGGLNTEAFF
CDR3 DNA: TGTGCCAGCAGCTTTGGGGGACTAAACACTGAAGCTTTCTTT

J gene: TRBJ2-7
D gene: .
clone size: once
V gene: TRBV30
CDR3 protein: CAWSQFAQAYEQYF
CDR3 DNA: TGTGCCTGGAGTCAATTCGCCCAGGCATACGAGCAGTACTTC

J gene: TRBJ1-4
D gene: .
clone size: few
V gene: TRBV19
CDR3 protein: CASSTLWGGRNEKLFF
CDR3 DNA: TGTGCCAGTAGTACCCTATGGGGAGGTCGTAATGAAAAACTGTTTTTT

J gene: TRBJ2-3
D gene: TRBD1
clone size: once
V gene: TRBV5-5
CDR3 protein: CASSLVRTGGLDTQYF
CDR3 DNA: TGTGCCAGCAGCTTGGTCCGGACAGGGGGATTGGATACGCAGTATTTT

J gene: TRBJ2-5
D gene: TRBD1
clone size: .
V gene: TRBV2
CDR3 protein: CASSRTTLTGAKTQYF
CDR3 DNA: TGTGCTAGCAGTCGCACGACTTTAACAGGGGCCAAGACCCAGTACTTC

J gene: TRBJ2-1
D gene: TRBD2
clone size: many
V gene: TRBV7-2
CDR3 protein: CASSLSGTYNEQFF
CDR3 DNA: TGTGCCAGCAGCTTGAGCGGGACCTACAATGAGCAGTTCTTC

J gene: TRBJ2-1
D gene: TRBD2
clone size: few
V gene: TRBV4-3
CDR3 protein: CASSQEPAGGYNEQFF
CDR3 DNA: TGCGCCAGCAGCCAAGAGCCAGCGGGAGGGTACAATGAGCAGTTCTTC

J gene: TRBJ1-5
D gene: .
clone size: .
V gene: TRBV30
CDR3 protein: CAWTPYRAYSNQPQHF
CDR3 DNA: TGTGCCTGGACTCCGTACAGGGCCTATAGCAATCAGCCCCAGCATTTT

J gene: TRBJ2-7
D gene: .
clone size: many
V gene: TRBV27
CDR3 protein: CASSLGRVYEQYF
CDR3 DNA: TGTGCCAGCAGTTTGGGCAGGGTCTACGAGCAGTACTTC

J gene: TRBJ2-3
D gene: .
clone size: .
V gene: TRBV5-5
CDR3 protein: CASRLSSAGDTQYF
CDR3 DNA: TGTGCCAGCAGACTCTCCAGCGCTGGGGATACGCAGTATTTT

J gene: TRBJ2-1
D gene: TRBD1
clone size: few
V gene: TRBV10-3
CDR3 protein: CAIKTDRADEQFF
CDR3 DNA: TGTGCCATCAAAACGGACAGGGCCGATGAGCAGTTCTTC

J gene: TRBJ2-1
D gene: .
clone size: .
V gene: TRBV28
CDR3 protein: CASSLTTGRVAYNEQFF
CDR3 DNA: TGTGCCAGCAGTCTAACAACGGGCAGGGTCGCCTACAATGAGCAGTTCTTC